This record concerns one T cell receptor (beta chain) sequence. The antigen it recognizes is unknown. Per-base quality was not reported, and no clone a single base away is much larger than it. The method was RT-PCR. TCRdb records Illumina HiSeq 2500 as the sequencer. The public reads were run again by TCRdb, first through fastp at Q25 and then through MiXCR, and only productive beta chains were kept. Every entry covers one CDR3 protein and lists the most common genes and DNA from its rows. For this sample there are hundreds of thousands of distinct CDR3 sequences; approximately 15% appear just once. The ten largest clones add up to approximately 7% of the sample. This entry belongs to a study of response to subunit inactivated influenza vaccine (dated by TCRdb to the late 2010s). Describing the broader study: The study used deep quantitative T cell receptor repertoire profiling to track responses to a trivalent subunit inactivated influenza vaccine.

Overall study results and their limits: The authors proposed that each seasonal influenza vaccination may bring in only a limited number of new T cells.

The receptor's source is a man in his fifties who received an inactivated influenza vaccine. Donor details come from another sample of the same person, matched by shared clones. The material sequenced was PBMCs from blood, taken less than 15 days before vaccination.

The DNA is TGTGCCAGCAGCCGTGGGGAGGCAGAGACCCAGTACTTC. It is translated as CASSRGEAETQYF. The V gene is TRBV7-3 and the J gene is TRBJ2-5, with a weak D call of TRBD2 (6 bases match). The V and J ends are trimmed by 5 bases and 4 bases, leaving 11 bases between them. Looking up the germline V gene yields CDR1 SGHTA and CDR2 FQGTGA. Counted from cysteine to phenylalanine, this CDR3 has 13 amino acids. The CDR3 DNA has 39 bases and is translated from base 1.